This entry is about one T cell receptor beta chain. The data are from a study of Ad26.COV2.S vaccination and SARS-CoV-2 variants. CDR3 length equals 14 residues. V was shortened by 5 bases and J by 8 bases, with 16 bases between the two germline ends. CDR1 and CDR2 (germline): LNHDA, SQIVND (reference sequence). Sample treatment: roughly 20 received Ad26.COV2.S at low or high dose, single or two shots; about 5 received placebo; per-sample allocation not given. The study sampled participants on day 63 after the first vaccine or placebo injection. The method was immunoSEQ multiplex PCR; TCRdb's version includes in-frame clones alone and lacks a portion of them. This sample has about half a million clones; 80% to 90% occur once, and the top ten carry 1.5% to 2%.

This sequence was found in a person between 18 and 60 years old who received the Ad26.COV2.S COVID-19 vaccine or a placebo. The sequencing here drew on peripheral blood, taken in a trial of Ad26.COV2.S vaccine versus placebo. This chain links TRBV19 with TRBJ1-3; D is ambiguous. The CDR3 sequence: CASSGDGGGDTIYF. The CDR3 nucleotides read TGTGCCAGTAGTGGAGACGGCGGCGGGGACACCATATATTTT.